The 15 T cell receptor beta chains in this list originate from one sample, sequenced in a study of PD-1 blockade in classical Hodgkin lymphoma (dated by TCRdb to between 2020 and 2021). What the time point label conveys for this sample: cycle 4 day 1 (C4D1), after 5 to 7 weeks of nivolumab. Relapse after autologous stem cell transplantation had occurred in all trial patients, and cohorts A, B and C were distinguished by prior brentuximab vedotin exposure. Receptor amplification or capture employed the immunoSEQ multiplex PCR assay. Not all clones reach the TCRdb copy of this immuneACCESS table, which keeps in-frame sequences only. Checked studies attribute under half of the gap to unresolved V genes and leave the rest unexplained. The sample profile shows approximately 27,000 clones; around 80% of them were found once. The biggest ten clones account for approximately 17% of the sample. Sequencing was performed on peripheral blood mononuclear cells (PBMCs), taken before the fourth cycle of nivolumab. Receptors originate from a human donor with classical Hodgkin lymphoma.

The CDR3 nucleotides are TGTGCCAGCAGGCCAAGTGGGGGGCAAGAGACCCAGTACTTC. It codes for CASRPSGGQETQYF. V and J are TRBV6-1 and TRBJ2-5, with a weak D call TRBD2 (6 bases). The CDR3 has 14 residues. Looked up from germline, CDR1 is MNHNS and CDR2 is SASEGT. V lost 6 bases and J lost 2, with 13 bases in between.

The V and J genes are TRBV9 and TRBJ1-2; maybe TRBD1 (5 bases). The V gene's germline CDR1 is SGDLS and CDR2 YYNGEE. V shed 4 bases and J shed 5 bases, with 12 bases lying between them. The length of the CDR3 is 13 residues. CDR3 residues: CASSSSGGYGYTF. CDR3 coding DNA: TGTGCCAGCAGCTCCTCCGGGGGGTATGGCTACACCTTC.

The chain has TRBV7-9 and TRBJ1-5; D perhaps matches TRBD1 (6 bases). CDR3 length: 15 amino acids. Germline assignment: CDR1 SEHNR and CDR2 FQNEAQ (reference sequence). V was trimmed by 5 bases and J by 4 bases, leaving 15 bases between them. Here the CDR3 reads CASSTGSGRNQPQHF. The CDR3 nucleotides read TGTGCCAGCAGCACAGGGTCGGGGAGGAATCAGCCCCAGCATTTT.

The rearrangement joins TRBV4-3 to TRBJ2-3, with TRBD2 matching 12 bases. The ends lost 3 bases at V and 5 bases at J; junction bases unmatched: 3. CDR3 size: 15 residues. The germline CDR1 and CDR2 sequences are LGHNA and YSLEER. Here the CDR3 reads CASSQPTSGGDTQYF. The DNA of the CDR3 is TGCGCCAGCAGCCAGCCGACTAGCGGGGGAGATACGCAGTATTTT.

The chain is built from TRBV5-1 and TRBJ2-3; possibly TRBD2 for D (5 bases). V was trimmed by 4 bases and J by 9 bases, leaving 12 bases between them. CDR1 SGHRS and CDR2 YFSETQ come from the germline V gene. The CDR3 runs to 12 residues. In nucleotides, the CDR3 is TGCGCCAGCAGCCCCTCCCCGGGAACGCAGTATTTT. Its protein product is CASSPSPGTQYF.

The chain combines TRBV9 with TRBJ2-1; D call uncertain. The ends were cut back, 8 bases at V and 0 bases at J, with 9 bases in the middle. Looked up from germline, CDR1 is SGDLS and CDR2 is YYNGEE. CDR3 length: 13 amino acids. In nucleotides, the CDR3 is TGTGCCAGACTGAGGCGCTCCTACAATGAGCAGTTCTTC. Translating gives CARLRRSYNEQFF.

This clone has just a few counts. This chain connects TRBV6-1 to TRBJ2-2; D unresolved. With 7 bases removed from V and 0 bases from J, the gap between germline ends came to 9 bases. Germline values: CDR1 MNHNS, CDR2 SASEGT. CDR3 length: 14 residues. CDR3 residues: CASMVGPNTGELFF. As DNA, the CDR3 is TGTGCCAGCATGGTCGGACCGAACACCGGGGAGCTGTTTTTT.

Comments on this clone: Other DNA sequences in this specimen translate into the identical CDR3. The CDR3 is CASSVVGGGGWETQYF. CDR3 nucleotide sequence: TGTGCCAGCAGCGTAGTGGGCGGGGGGGGTTGGGAGACCCAGTACTTC. This chain uses TRBV9 with TRBJ2-5, with 9 bases that match TRBD2. Germline V gene data show CDR1 as SGDLS and CDR2 as YYNGEE. The length of the CDR3 is 16 residues. The junction had 8 bases not matched to a gene; V was cut back by 0 bases and J by 5 bases.

The chain uses TRBV7-2 and TRBJ1-6; TRBD1 matches at 7 bases. The CDR3 totals 13 residues. The ends lost 11 bases at V and 7 bases at J; junction bases unmatched: 8. The V gene's germline CDR1 is SGHTA and CDR2 FQGNSA. The CDR3 coding sequence is TGTGCCGGCCACAGGGGATTGAATTCACCCCTCCACTTT. Residues: CAGHRGLNSPLHF.

This chain uses TRBV5-6 with TRBJ1-2, with D hard to call. Germline V gene sequence: CDR1 SGHDT, CDR2 YYEEEE. The germline V and J ends were trimmed by 0 bases and 7 bases, with 10 bases remaining between them. The CDR3 has 13 residues. The CDR3 spells CASSLGSGSGYTF. The CDR3 DNA is TGTGCCAGCAGCTTGGGGAGTGGGTCTGGCTACACCTTC. Full variable domain (remainder filled in from reference TRBV5-6 and TRBJ1-2): DAGVTQSPTHLIKTRGQQVTLRCSPKSGHDTVSWYQQALGQGPQFIFQYYEEEERQRGNFPDRFSGHQFPNYSSELNVNALLLGDSALYLCASSLGSGSGYTFGSGTRLTVV.

The chain carries TRBV4-3 and TRBJ1-2; D unresolved. Germline V gene data show CDR1 as LGHNA and CDR2 as YSLEER. This CDR3 contains 15 residues. V lost 1 base to trimming and J lost 0 bases, with 9 bases between them. The CDR3 bases are TGCGCCAGCAGCCAAGCTCTTGGGACTAACTATGGCTACACCTTC. This codes for CASSQALGTNYGYTF.

This clone has only a few counts. The CDR3 coding sequence is TGTGCCAGCGAATCTCACAGGGACCGAGAGACCCAGTACTTC. It yields the protein CASESHRDRETQYF. The rearrangement joins TRBV28 to TRBJ2-5; possible D gene TRBD1, 6 bases. The germline V and J ends were trimmed by 8 bases and 4 bases, with 17 bases remaining between them. There are 14 residues in the CDR3. The germline V gene has CDR1 MDHEN and CDR2 SYDVKM.

This chain connects TRBV7-8 to TRBJ2-5; TRBD1 is a possible D gene (6 bases). The CDR3 extends over 14 amino acids. V gave up 5 bases and J gave up 7 bases, with 17 bases separating them. Germline CDR1 and CDR2: SGHVS and FQNEAQ. The CDR3 protein is CASSAPQGYGTQYF. Here the CDR3 DNA reads TGTGCCAGCAGCGCACCACAGGGCTATGGGACCCAGTACTTC.

The chain couples TRBV9 to TRBJ2-1; D unresolved. V dropped 0 bases and J dropped 6 bases, with 13 bases sitting between them. The CDR3 loop spans 15 amino acids. Germline V gene lookup returns CDR1 SGDLS and CDR2 YYNGEE. For the CDR3, the DNA is TGTGCCAGCAGCGTAGGTACAGCGCCAACCAATGAGCAGTTCTTC. Its translation: CASSVGTAPTNEQFF.

The chain recombines TRBV28 with TRBJ2-7, with no clear D. The CDR3 runs to 11 residues. Germline CDR1 reads MDHEN; CDR2 reads SYDVKM. V was pared by 5 bases and J by 3 bases, with 5 bases between. The CDR3 spells CASSPNYEQYF. The DNA of the CDR3 is TGTGCCAGCAGTCCGAACTACGAGCAGTACTTC.